The present T cell receptor beta chain was sequenced within a study of T cell repertoires in cytomegalovirus infection. Germline V gives CDR1 SGHDT, CDR2 YYEEEE. Germline trimming cut 0 bases from V and 5 bases from J; bases unmatched to any gene: 6. This CDR3 has 15 residues. TCRdb re-called the reads through MiXCR, storing one row per CDR3 protein. The sample holds more than 500,000 distinct CDR3 sequences, approximately 15% seen once. This sequence was found in a human donor in good health (CMV status not recorded). Some clones in this sample may be carry-over from other donors' samples. The rearrangement joins TRBV5-6 to TRBJ1-1; 8 bases are a match to TRBD1. Sequenced input: CD8+ T cells from PBMCs. CDR3 sequence reads: CASSLVTGVWTEAFF. In DNA, the CDR3 is TGTGCCAGCAGCTTGGTGACAGGGGTTTGGACTGAAGCTTTCTTT.